This is a list of T cell receptor beta chains from one sample in a study of identical twins. TCRdb reprocessed the 5' RACE reads via MiXCR and lists one record per CDR3 protein. The sample has hundreds of thousands of distinct CDR3 sequences; approximately 18% are singletons. This sample was shared with a second study, whose subject was T cells expressing NK-cell markers.

The specimen sequenced was PBMCs. All receptors come from a woman between 18 and 30 years old in good health. CDR3s include the opening cysteine and the closing phenylalanine or tryptophan. Fields, in order: V gene, J gene, CDR3 length, D gene, clone size, CDR3 DNA, CDR3 protein. The D gene is left open where the match is weak. Expanded clones get a size class; other rows say once, few or many, or leave the size out.

TRBV12-3/TRBV12-4	TRBJ2-2	19	-	-	TGTGCCAGCAGTTTATTATTTGGGTCCCGGACTACGAACACCGGGGAGCTGTTTTTT	CASSLLFGSRTTNTGELFF
TRBV5-8	TRBJ2-1	16	-	-	TGTGCCAGCAGCTCCCGAGACTCCCGGTTTCACAATGAGCAGTTCTTC	CASSSRDSRFHNEQFF
TRBV10-3	TRBJ1-1	15	-	few	TGTGCCATCAGTGAGTCCCAGGGGAGGAACACTGAAGCTTTCTTT	CAISESQGRNTEAFF
TRBV6-1	TRBJ2-7	15	-	-	TGTGCCAGCAGTAAACAGGGTTTGGTTCTCTACGAGCAGTACTTC	CASSKQGLVLYEQYF
TRBV7-8	TRBJ2-1	14	-	-	TGTGCCAGCAGGGCGATGGACTTCGTCAATGAGCAGTTCTTC	CASRAMDFVNEQFF
TRBV25-1	TRBJ2-1	10	-	few	TGTGCCACCCTCTTCCATGAGCAGTTCTTC	CATLFHEQFF
TRBV5-1	TRBJ2-2	15	-	few	TGCGCCAGCACCCCGCAGGGGAAGAACACCGGGGAGCTGTTTTTT	CASTPQGKNTGELFF
TRBV3-1	TRBJ2-6	15	-	-	TGTGCCAGCAGCCAAAGGGGTTTGGGGGCCAACGTCCTGACTTTC	CASSQRGLGANVLTF
TRBV10-3	TRBJ2-7	14	-	few	TGTGCCATCAGTGAGTCGACTGGAACCTACGAGCAGTACTTC	CAISESTGTYEQYF
TRBV18	TRBJ2-7	14	-	many	TGTGCCAGCTCACCACGGGAGGAAAACTACGAGCAGTACTTC	CASSPREENYEQYF
TRBV15	TRBJ2-3	17	-	few	TGTGCCACCAGCAGAGTGGGAGAAGGGTCGGAGGGAGATACGCAGTATTTT	CATSRVGEGSEGDTQYF
TRBV10-3	TRBJ1-2	12	-	-	TGTGCCATCAGAATGGAACTGGAGCGGTACACCTTC	CAIRMELERYTF
TRBV6-5	TRBJ2-2	14	-	few	TGTGCCAGCAGTTACTCGGAAGAGTTCGGGGAGCTGTTTTTT	CASSYSEEFGELFF
TRBV5-6	TRBJ1-2	14	TRBD1	-	TGTGCCAGCAGCCTCAACAGGGGTGCCTATGGCTACACCTTC	CASSLNRGAYGYTF
TRBV5-1	TRBJ2-3	16	-	few	TGCGCCAGCAGCTTGGAGGGGGGGTTTGGGACAGATACGCAGTATTTT	CASSLEGGFGTDTQYF
TRBV20-1	TRBJ1-1	17	-	few	TGCAGTGCTAGAGAGGGCGTTCGTAGGACCCTAGAAACTGAAGCTTTCTTT	CSAREGVRRTLETEAFF
TRBV20-1	TRBJ2-1	14	TRBD2	few	TGCAGTGCTAGAGTAGCGGGACCCCATTCTCAGCAGTTCTTC	CSARVAGPHSQQFF
TRBV10-3	TRBJ2-7	12	-	few	TGTGCCCTCAACGAAACATCCTACGAGCAGTACTTC	CALNETSYEQYF
TRBV19	TRBJ2-1	15	TRBD2	few	TGTGCCAGTAGTACCGGGACTAGCGGGAGGAATGAGCAGTTCTTC	CASSTGTSGRNEQFF
TRBV9	TRBJ2-3	16	TRBD2	-	TGTGCCAGCGGGAGACGGCTCGGGGAGGGGACAGATACGCAGTATTTT	CASGRRLGEGTDTQYF
TRBV7-7	TRBJ2-1	15	-	-	TGTGCCAGCAGCTCTTACGGACAGTCCTTTAATGAGCAGTTCTTC	CASSSYGQSFNEQFF
TRBV28	TRBJ2-3	15	TRBD2	-	TGTGCCAGCAGTTTATCTAGCGGGGGGGCGTATACGCAGTATTTT	CASSLSSGGAYTQYF
TRBV7-2	TRBJ2-3	12	-	-	TGTGCCAGCAGCTTCCCCCCAAATACGCAGTATTTT	CASSFPPNTQYF
TRBV12-3/TRBV12-4	TRBJ2-3	14	-	-	TGTGCCAGCAGCCGGGACGGGGGCACAGATACGCAGTATTTT	CASSRDGGTDTQYF
TRBV5-1	TRBJ2-6	17	TRBD1	few	TGCGCCAGCAGCCTCGGGACAGGGGGTGTTTGGGCCAACGTCCTGACTTTC	CASSLGTGGVWANVLTF
TRBV5-1	TRBJ1-2	13	-	-	TGCGCCAGCAGCTTCCCGGGAAAGGATGGCTACACCTTC	CASSFPGKDGYTF
TRBV7-9	TRBJ2-3	13	-	many	TGTGCCAGCAGCACAATGGGGGCAGATACGCAGTATTTT	CASSTMGADTQYF
TRBV7-9	TRBJ2-7	14	-	few	TGTGCCAGCAGCTTCCGACAGGACGGGTCCGAGCAGTACTTC	CASSFRQDGSEQYF
TRBV5-1	TRBJ2-1	13	-	many	TGTGCCAGCAGTTTAGGGCAGTACAATGAGCAGTTCTTC	CASSLGQYNEQFF
TRBV6-5	TRBJ2-3	15	TRBD2	few	TGTGCCAGCAGTTACTATCGGGACTACACAGATACGCAGTATTTT	CASSYYRDYTDTQYF
TRBV6-1	TRBJ2-3	14	TRBD2	many	TGTGCCACCTTCTCCGGGACTATCACAGATACGCAGTATTTT	CATFSGTITDTQYF
TRBV6-5	TRBJ1-5	13	-	many	TGTGCCAGCGGTTTAGAGAGCAATCAGCCCCAGCATTTT	CASGLESNQPQHF
TRBV20-1	TRBJ2-5	16	TRBD2	few	TGCAGTGCTGGTTCCCGATTGAAGCGGGGGGCTGAGACCCAGTACTTC	CSAGSRLKRGAETQYF
TRBV9	TRBJ2-5	15	TRBD2	few	TGTGCCAGCAGCGTCACTAGCGGAAATCAAGAGACCCAGTACTTC	CASSVTSGNQETQYF
TRBV5-1	TRBJ2-1	15	TRBD2	-	TGCGCCAGCAGACCCGGACTAGCGGAGAGCAATGAGCAGTTCTTC	CASRPGLAESNEQFF
TRBV2	TRBJ2-1	14	TRBD2	-	TGTGCCAGCCCCGGCGGGAGGCCGTACAATGAGCAGTTCTTC	CASPGGRPYNEQFF
TRBV20-1	TRBJ2-4	15	TRBD2	-	TGCAGTGCTAACCCCGGGACTAGCCGGGAAAACATTCAGTACTTC	CSANPGTSRENIQYF
TRBV25-1	TRBJ2-1	13	TRBD1	few	TGTGCCAGCCTGGGACAGGGCTATAATGAGCAGTTCTTC	CASLGQGYNEQFF
TRBV9	TRBJ1-2	15	-	-	TGTGCCAGCAGCGTAGATCAGCTCGCTAACTATGGCTACACCTTC	CASSVDQLANYGYTF
TRBV20-1	TRBJ1-5	15	-	many	TGCAGTGCTAGAGTCTCCGGGCCAAGCAATCAGCCCCAGCATTTT	CSARVSGPSNQPQHF